This passage covers 21 T cell receptor beta chains from one sample sequenced in a study of control samples from healthy donors and cancer patients. Profiled with immunoSEQ multiplex PCR; TCRdb holds only in-frame clones, not every one. Of fewer than 60,000 clones in the sample, 95% were seen once. The sequenced sample was blood. Source of these receptors: a man aged 30 to 39 in good health.

The V call is TRBV6-5, the J call TRBJ2-7, with D unclear. Per germline, CDR1 MNHEY and CDR2 SVGAGI. There are 13 residues in the CDR3. V lost 6 bases, J lost 7 bases, and 16 bases lay in between. CDR3 residues: CASRATDLGEQYF. DNA for the CDR3: TGTGCCAGCAGGGCTACTGACCTCGGGGAGCAGTACTTC.

The V gene is TRBV10-3, the J gene TRBJ2-4; D is possibly TRBD1 (5 bases). CDR3 length: 15 residues. Germline loops: CDR1 ENHRY, CDR2 SYGVKD. The V end was cut by 2 bases, the J end by 5 bases, with 13 bases between. As DNA, the CDR3 is TGTGCCATCAGTGAGACCCGGCAAGGGGAAAACATTCAGTACTTC. This sequence encodes CAISETRQGENIQYF.

V usage is TRBV14 and J usage is TRBJ1-5; maybe TRBD1 (5 bases). In germline, CDR1 is SGHDN, CDR2 FVKESK. Trimming cost V 1 base and J 7 bases, with 8 bases left between them. The CDR3 totals 13 residues. Here the CDR3 DNA reads TGTGCCAGCAGCCAAGGGGGCCGGCAGCCCCAGCATTTT. It codes for CASSQGGRQPQHF.

This chain uses TRBV30 with TRBJ1-5, with unresolved D. The germline CDR1 and CDR2 sequences are GTSNPN and SVGIG (reference sequence). The CDR3 length is 14 residues. Trimming removed 3 bases from V and 0 bases from J, with 9 bases in between. CDR3 sequence: CAWSSSVSNQPQHF. DNA of the CDR3: TGTGCCTGGAGCTCGAGCGTTAGCAATCAGCCCCAGCATTTT.

The chain combines TRBV9 with TRBJ1-6, with TRBD1 identical over 9 bases. CDR3 length: 14 amino acids. With V trimmed by 6 bases and J by 8 bases, 6 bases remained unmatched. Germline CDR1 is SGDLS and CDR2 is YYNGEE. CDR3 residues: CASTEGQGYSPLHF. Written as DNA, the CDR3 is TGTGCCAGCACCGAGGGACAGGGCTATTCACCCCTCCACTTT. Using reference TRBV9 and TRBJ1-6 for the parts outside the CDR3, the full variable domain is DSGVTQTPKHLITATGQRVTLRCSPRSGDLSVYWYQQSLDQGLQFLIQYYNGEERAKGNILERFSAQQFPDLHSELNLSSLELGDSALYFCASTEGQGYSPLHFGNGTRLTVT.

This clone was recorded only once. CDR3: CASSLEQGTDTQYF. CDR3 DNA: TGCGCCAGCAGCTTGGAACAGGGGACAGATACGCAGTATTTT. This chain links TRBV5-1 with TRBJ2-3; the match to TRBD1 covers 7 bases. The CDR3 has 14 residues. The germline CDR1 and CDR2 sequences are SGHRS and YFSETQ. After removal of 0 bases from V and 3 bases from J, the junction contained 1 base not matched to a gene.

The chain employs TRBV2 and TRBJ2-2, with TRBD2 identical over 8 bases. V shed 3 bases, J shed 4 bases, and the junction held 7 bases outside the gene matches. The length of the CDR3 is 16 residues. Per germline, CDR1 SNHLY and CDR2 FYNNEI. CDR3: CASSDGAGGRTGELFF. The CDR3 bases are TGTGCCAGCAGTGACGGTGCGGGAGGACGCACCGGGGAGCTGTTTTTT.

The V gene is TRBV2, the J gene TRBJ1-1; no clear D. The CDR3 length is 14 residues. The germline V gene encodes CDR1 SNHLY and CDR2 FYNNEI. Trimming cost V 6 bases and J 5 bases, with 16 bases left between them. The CDR3 region is CASRGGGRVTEAFF. The CDR3 region has the DNA TGTGCCAGCAGGGGCGGTGGGCGGGTTACTGAAGCTTTCTTT.

This clone has only one observation. The chain is built from TRBV18 and TRBJ2-7; D perhaps matches TRBD2 (5 bases). Deletions cut 3 bases from V and 2 bases from J, with 8 bases between. The germline gives CDR1 KGHSH, CDR2 LQKENI. The CDR3 is 13 residues long. This CDR3 is CASSPGVAYEQYF. In DNA form, the CDR3 reads TGTGCCAGCTCACCCGGGGTGGCCTACGAGCAGTACTTC.

This chain uses TRBV28 with TRBJ2-3; no reliable D call. Germline V lookup: CDR1 MDHEN, CDR2 SYDVKM. This CDR3 contains 15 residues. V was clipped by 2 bases and J by 6 bases, with 15 bases between them. This CDR3 is CASSLGWAGVDTQYF. CDR3 DNA: TGTGCCAGCAGTTTAGGGTGGGCCGGTGTGGATACGCAGTATTTT.

The CDR3 loop reads CAIRVDRSTYEQYF. As DNA, the CDR3 is TGTGCCATCAGGGTGGACAGGTCCACCTACGAGCAGTACTTC. This rearrangement joins TRBV10-3 to TRBJ2-7; 7 bases fit TRBD1. Germline CDR1 ENHRY, CDR2 SYGVKD. Trimming took 6 bases from V and 2 from J; bases not matched to a gene: 7. The CDR3 totals 14 residues.

The V gene is TRBV13, the J gene TRBJ2-1, with TRBD2 identical over 7 bases. CDR1 is PRHDT and CDR2 is FYEKMQ in the germline V gene (reference sequence). This CDR3 has 15 amino acids. V gave up 3 bases and J gave up 4 bases; unmatched junction bases: 6. The CDR3 DNA is TGTGCCAGCAGCTTGGGGACTACCCTATACAATGAGCAGTTCTTC. Translating gives CASSLGTTLYNEQFF.

This rearrangement joins TRBV18 to TRBJ1-1; 8 bases map to TRBD1. The V and J ends lost 2 bases and 0 bases, in that order; junction bases with no gene match: 5. Germline assignment: CDR1 KGHSH and CDR2 LQKENI. The CDR3 totals 16 residues. CDR3 coding DNA: TGTGCCAGCTCACCAATGACAGGGGAAATGAACACTGAAGCTTTCTTT. It codes for CASSPMTGEMNTEAFF.

This clone was detected once. The rearrangement uses TRBV6-6 and TRBJ2-5; D remains unclear. V lost 6 bases and J 5 bases, leaving 13 bases between the germline ends. The germline V gene encodes CDR1 MNHNY and CDR2 SVGAGI (reference sequence). The CDR3 contains 13 residues. The CDR3 loop is CASRSTLVETQYF. DNA for the CDR3: TGTGCCAGCAGGAGCACCCTGGTCGAGACCCAGTACTTC.

The chain is built from TRBV5-1 and TRBJ2-7, with 10 bases identical to TRBD2. V shed 4 bases and J 1 base; nucleotides not matched to a gene: 2. The CDR3 is 14 amino acids. CDR1 and CDR2 from the germline V gene are SGHRS and YFSETQ. The CDR3 DNA is TGCGCCAGCAGCGAGACTAGCGGGTCCTACGAGCAGTACTTC. Amino acids: CASSETSGSYEQYF.

This chain uses TRBV5-5 with TRBJ1-6; no clear D gene. Trimming left V 4 bases short and J 4 bases short, with 12 bases between. Germline lookup yields CDR1 SGHKS and CDR2 YYEKEE (reference sequence). CDR3 size: 15 residues. CDR3 DNA: TGTGCCAGCAGCGGCCAGATAATTTATAATTCACCCCTCCACTTT. Translated: CASSGQIIYNSPLHF.

This chain connects TRBV7-9 to TRBJ1-1; D is unclear. Trimming shortened V by 2 bases and J by 1 base, and 8 bases separated the two germline ends. CDR1 is SEHNR and CDR2 is FQNEAQ in the germline V gene (reference sequence). The CDR3 has 14 amino acids. The CDR3 DNA reads as TGTGCCAGCAGCTTACTCGGTAGGAACACTGAAGCTTTCTTT. Translated, it gives CASSLLGRNTEAFF.

The chain is built from TRBV27 and TRBJ1-2, with D perhaps TRBD1 (5 bases). The ends were cut back, 6 bases at V and 4 bases at J, with 18 bases in the middle. In germline, CDR1 is MNHEY, CDR2 SMNVEV (reference sequence). The CDR3 spans 15 residues. CDR3 in DNA: TGTGCCAGCAGCCCCTCGGGGGTCCCTCCCTATGGCTACACCTTC. Translated: CASSPSGVPPYGYTF.

The chain is built from TRBV3-1 (or the pseudogene TRBV3-2) and TRBJ2-1; D ambiguous. V lost 4 bases and J 0 bases, leaving 10 bases between the germline ends. The CDR3 runs 15 residues. Germline CDR1 reads LGHDT; CDR2 reads YNNKEL (reference sequence). The CDR3 sequence is CASSLRKSSYNEQFF. In DNA form, the CDR3 reads TGTGCCAGCAGCCTCAGGAAAAGCTCCTACAATGAGCAGTTCTTC.

This chain uses TRBV10-3 with TRBJ1-2, with TRBD1 matching 8 bases. CDR1 and CDR2 from the germline V gene are ENHRY and SYGVKD. V lost 4 bases to trimming and J lost 7 bases; unmatched junction nucleotides: 8. The CDR3 sequence is 14 residues long. This chain's CDR3 is CAISVGQGWSGYTF. The DNA for the CDR3 is TGTGCCATCAGTGTCGGACAGGGTTGGTCTGGCTACACCTTC.

The sample holds one count of this clone. The J gene is TRBJ2-7, the V gene TRBV28; no clear D. Germline assignment: CDR1 MDHEN and CDR2 SYDVKM. The CDR3 loop spans 14 amino acids. V was pared by 9 bases and J by 2 bases, with 17 bases between. For the CDR3, the DNA is TGTGCCAGTTCAGTTTTGGGTGGGCCCTACGAGCAGTACTTC. This encodes CASSVLGGPYEQYF. Drawing the rest from reference TRBV28 and TRBJ2-7, the complete variable domain is DVKVTQSSRYLVKRTGEKVFLECVQDMDHENMFWYRQDPGLGLRLIYFSYDVKMKEKGDIPEGYSVSREKKERFSLILESASTNQTSMYLCASSVLGGPYEQYFGPGTRLTVT.